The source of this T cell receptor beta chain is a study of cytomegalovirus exposure and HLA in healthy donors. General observations from the study: Among TCR beta chains, those listed as cytomegalovirus-associated numbered under 200.

Researchers ran the PCR with 60 Vbeta and 13 Jbeta primers. Some clones are missing from TCRdb's copy, which holds only in-frame ones; the method was immunoSEQ multiplex PCR. This repertoire includes 70,000 or so clones. Germline V gene lookup returns CDR1 MDHEN and CDR2 SYDVKM. The CDR3 contains 14 residues. Trimming took 6 bases from V and 6 from J; bases not matched to a gene: 11. Each of the donors was a healthy bone marrow donor. Points on this clone: Its antigen is not identified.

This TCR was sampled from a female donor in good health and CMV-seropositive. The sample consisted of PBMCs. This chain connects TRBV28 to TRBJ2-7; 7 bases are a match to TRBD1. CDR3 sequence reads: CASSQSTGLLEQYF. The DNA of the CDR3 is TGTGCCAGCAGCCAGTCGACAGGGCTTCTCGAGCAGTACTTC.